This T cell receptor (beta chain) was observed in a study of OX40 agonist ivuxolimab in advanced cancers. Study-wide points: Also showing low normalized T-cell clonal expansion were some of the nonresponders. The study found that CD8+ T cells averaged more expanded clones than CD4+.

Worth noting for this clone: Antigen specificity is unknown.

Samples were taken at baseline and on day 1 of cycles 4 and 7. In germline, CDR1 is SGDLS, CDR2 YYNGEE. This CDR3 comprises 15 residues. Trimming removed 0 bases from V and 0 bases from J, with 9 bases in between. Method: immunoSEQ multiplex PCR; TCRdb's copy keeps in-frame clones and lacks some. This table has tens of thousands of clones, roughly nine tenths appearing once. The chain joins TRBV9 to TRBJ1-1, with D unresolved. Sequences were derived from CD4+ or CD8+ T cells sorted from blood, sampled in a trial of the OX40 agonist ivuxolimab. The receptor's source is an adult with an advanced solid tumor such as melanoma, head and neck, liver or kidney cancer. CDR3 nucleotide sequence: TGTGCCAGCAGCGTAGCGCTCGGGCTGAACACTGAAGCTTTCTTT. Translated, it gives CASSVALGLNTEAFF.